This T cell receptor beta chain stems from a study of blood T cell repertoires in COVID-19. Study background: The samples span acute and convalescent COVID-19 from the United States, Italy and Spain.

This clone was recorded only once. Generated by immunoSEQ multiplex PCR, the TCRdb table keeps only in-frame clones and is missing some. The table includes approximately 160,000 clones, 80% detected once. Trimming stripped 0 bases from V and 0 bases from J, with 9 bases between. The CDR3 has 16 amino acids. Germline assignment: CDR1 LGHNA and CDR2 YNFKEQ. Cohorts were assigned according to the clinical history that participants reported. The chain has TRBV4-2 and TRBJ1-5, with D unclear. The TCR originated in a man in his forties who had recovered from COVID-19. Specimen: PBMCs or T cells enriched from blood (not recorded which). CDR3 DNA sequence: TGTGCCAGCAGCCAAGATTTTGGAGGTAGCAATCAGCCCCAGCATTTT. Amino acids: CASSQDFGGSNQPQHF.